The 18 T cell receptor beta chains given below trace back to one sample, sequenced in a study of cytomegalovirus exposure and HLA in healthy donors. The data were produced by immunoSEQ multiplex PCR, yet TCRdb's version contains in-frame clones alone and is incomplete. In the table there are about 220,000 clones, about 89% of which are singletons. Sequencing was carried out using PBMCs. The receptors stem from a woman between 18 and 30 years old in good health and CMV-seronegative.

This sequence joins TRBV4-2 and TRBJ1-2; D is unresolved. CDR1 and CDR2 from the germline V gene are LGHNA and YNFKEQ. V lost 0 bases, J lost 3 bases, and 14 bases lay in between. CDR3 size: 16 residues. For the CDR3, the DNA is TGTGCCAGCAGCCAAGATGAGGGTAGCGGGCACTATGGCTACACCTTC. This sequence encodes CASSQDEGSGHYGYTF.

The V call is TRBV9, the J call TRBJ1-2, with TRBD1 matching 8 bases. Trimming took 0 bases from V and 2 from J; bases not matched to a gene: 3. CDR3 size: 15 residues. CDR1 is SGDLS and CDR2 is YYNGEE in the germline V gene. This CDR3 is CASSVEQGENYGYTF. The CDR3 DNA is TGTGCCAGCAGCGTAGAACAGGGGGAGAACTATGGCTACACCTTC.

The gene calls are TRBV5-1 and TRBJ2-5, with 9 bases aligning to TRBD2. The germline V gene has CDR1 SGHRS and CDR2 YFSETQ. V lost 1 base and J lost 5; bases outside the gene matches: 12. The CDR3 spans 17 residues. The CDR3 loop is CASSLIRAGGPGETQYF. For the CDR3, the DNA is TGCGCCAGCAGCTTGATCCGTGCGGGAGGGCCTGGGGAGACCCAGTACTTC.

J is TRBJ2-1 and V is TRBV6-1, with D possibly matching TRBD1 (6 bases). V was shortened by 6 bases and J by 8 bases, with 20 bases between the two germline ends. Germline CDR1 and CDR2: MNHNS and SASEGT. This CDR3 is built from 15 residues. The CDR3 loop is CASRLRGPGTDEQFF. CDR3 sequence (DNA): TGTGCCAGCAGGCTCAGGGGCCCGGGAACCGATGAGCAGTTCTTC.

The chain employs TRBV28 and TRBJ2-5, with 9 bases that match TRBD1. J was trimmed by 2 bases and V by 2 bases; bases with no gene match: 12. From germline, CDR1 is MDHEN and CDR2 SYDVKM. The CDR3 is 18 residues long. CDR3 DNA sequence: TGTGCCAGCAGTTTACCCGTTCCGGGACAGGGATATCAAGAGACCCAGTACTTC. Amino acid sequence: CASSLPVPGQGYQETQYF.

The chain couples TRBV7-9 to TRBJ2-1, with 11 bases identical to TRBD2. The CDR3 is 15 residues long. V shed 0 bases and J 6 bases; nucleotides not matched to a gene: 1. The germline CDR1 and CDR2 sequences are SEHNR and FQNEAQ (reference sequence). The chain's CDR3 is CASSLATSGVNEQFF. CDR3 DNA sequence: TGTGCCAGCAGCTTAGCGACTAGCGGGGTCAATGAGCAGTTCTTC.

V is TRBV7-2 and J is TRBJ2-3; D remains ambiguous. Trimming stripped 1 base from V and 4 bases from J, with 3 bases between. CDR3 length: 12 residues. Germline assignment: CDR1 SGHTA and CDR2 FQGNSA. CDR3 DNA sequence: TGTGCCAGCAGCTTAGGGCCAGATACGCAGTATTTT. Encoded protein: CASSLGPDTQYF.

This chain links TRBV5-1 with TRBJ2-1; tentative D call: TRBD1 (5 bases). V lost 0 bases to trimming and J lost 8 bases, with 9 bases between them. Germline V gives CDR1 SGHRS, CDR2 YFSETQ. This CDR3 has 13 residues. The CDR3 region is CASSLGQSDEQFF. CDR3 DNA sequence: TGCGCCAGCAGCTTGGGACAGAGCGATGAGCAGTTCTTC.

The chain couples TRBV5-1 to TRBJ1-2; 10 bases line up with TRBD1. V trimming: 4 bases; J trimming: 6 bases; junction bases outside the gene matches: 9. In germline, CDR1 is SGHRS, CDR2 YFSETQ. The CDR3 totals 15 residues. The CDR3 region has the DNA TGCGCCAGCAGCCTACTAGGGACAGGGGATAATGGCTACACCTTC. Translated, it gives CASSLLGTGDNGYTF.

The V and J genes are TRBV29-1 and TRBJ1-3; D remains ambiguous. V was cut by 4 bases and J by 1 base, with 11 bases left in between. This CDR3 region has 14 residues. Germline CDR1 reads SQVTM; CDR2 reads ANQGSEA. The CDR3 spells CSVGERESGNTIYF. The CDR3 DNA is TGCAGCGTTGGGGAACGGGAGTCTGGAAACACCATATATTTT.

The chain has TRBV5-6 and TRBJ2-1, with D perhaps TRBD1 (6 bases). Per the germline V gene, CDR1 is SGHDT and CDR2 is YYEEEE. The V end was cut by 0 bases, the J end by 2 bases, with 18 bases between. The CDR3 contains 18 residues. The CDR3 nucleotides are TGTGCCAGCAGCTTGGGCATCTTGGGGGCAGGGCCCTACAATGAGCAGTTCTTC. Translation gives CASSLGILGAGPYNEQFF.

This chain uses TRBV5-1 with TRBJ2-7; 7 nucleotides match TRBD2. Germline CDR1 is SGHRS and CDR2 is YFSETQ. Trimming cost V 8 bases and J 0 bases; bases outside gene matches: 5. This CDR3 region has 13 residues. CDR3 sequence: CASSRGSSYEQYF. The CDR3, as DNA: TGCGCCAGTTCGCGGGGGAGCTCCTACGAGCAGTACTTC.

CDR3 sequence reads: CASSSLGQGGCGANVLTF. The CDR3 DNA is TGTGCCAGCAGTTCCCTGGGACAGGGGGGTTGTGGGGCCAACGTCCTGACTTTC. The gene calls are TRBV28 and TRBJ2-6; 11 bases line up with TRBD1. The germline V gene has CDR1 MDHEN and CDR2 SYDVKM. Trimming at V came to 4 bases and at J to 3 bases, leaving 8 bases not matched to a gene. This CDR3 region has 18 residues.

The chain employs TRBV7-6 and TRBJ2-7, with 12 bases identical to TRBD1. J lost 8 bases, V lost 5 bases, and 13 bases had no gene match. The CDR3 contains 16 residues. CDR1 and CDR2 (germline): SGHVS, FNYEAQ. The CDR3, as DNA: TGTGCCAGCAGCCCCACCCGGGGACAGGGGGCGCGGAAGCAGTACTTC. Translating gives CASSPTRGQGARKQYF.

The chain has TRBV2 and TRBJ2-1; 8 nucleotides match TRBD2. There are 16 residues in the CDR3. V lost 0 bases and J lost 7; bases outside the gene matches: 8. CDR1 and CDR2 (germline): SNHLY, FYNNEI. CDR3 coding DNA: TGTGCCAGCAGTGAAGCTCTCCGACTAGCGTGGAATGAGCAGTTCTTC. This encodes CASSEALRLAWNEQFF.

The V gene is TRBV30, the J gene TRBJ2-7, with D possibly being TRBD2 (5 bases). The CDR3 consists of 12 residues. From germline, CDR1 is GTSNPN and CDR2 SVGIG (reference sequence). Trimming removed 8 bases from V and 2 bases from J, with 13 bases in between. CDR3 residues: CAGADGAYEQYF. In DNA form, the CDR3 reads TGTGCCGGAGCGGACGGAGCCTACGAGCAGTACTTC.

The chain recombines TRBV6-1 with TRBJ2-7; 8 bases line up with TRBD1. CDR3 length equals 15 residues. Germline trimming cut 6 bases from V and 0 bases from J; bases unmatched to any gene: 7. The germline gives CDR1 MNHNS, CDR2 SASEGT. The DNA for the CDR3 is TGTGCCAGCAGCGAGACAGGGGACAGCTCCTACGAGCAGTACTTC. This sequence encodes CASSETGDSSYEQYF.

J is TRBJ2-5 and V is TRBV5-6; 7 bases match TRBD1. V lost 5 bases to trimming and J lost 2 bases; unmatched junction nucleotides: 9. CDR3 length: 15 amino acids. Germline CDR1 SGHDT, CDR2 YYEEEE. CDR3 DNA: TGTGCCAGCAGGCCTCAGACAGGGTGGCAAGAGACCCAGTACTTC. Translating it yields CASRPQTGWQETQYF.